A single sample gave rise to the 8 T cell receptor beta chains below, sequenced in a study of blood T cell repertoires in COVID-19. TCRdb keeps only in-frame clones here, not all; method: immunoSEQ multiplex PCR. Here the sample spans almost 30,000 clones, 80% being singletons. The specimen sequenced was peripheral blood. These TCRs come from a woman in her 70s with acute or convalescent COVID-19.

The gene calls are TRBV28 and TRBJ1-2; 7 bases agree with TRBD1. CDR1 and CDR2 (germline): MDHEN, SYDVKM. J lost 4 bases, V lost 6 bases, and 11 bases had no gene match. The CDR3 has 15 amino acids. The CDR3 coding sequence is TGTGCCAGCAGGGCGAGGGGGCCGATGCGCTATGGCTACACCTTC. Translated, it gives CASRARGPMRYGYTF.

The rearrangement uses TRBV2 and TRBJ1-2; D may be TRBD1 (5 bases). CDR3 length: 13 amino acids. CDR1 SNHLY and CDR2 FYNNEI come from the germline V gene. V lost 5 bases to trimming and J lost 5 bases, with 12 bases between them. The CDR3 DNA sequence: TGTGCCAGCAGTTGGGGCCCAGATTATGGCTACACCTTC. Amino acids: CASSWGPDYGYTF.

This clone was picked up a small number of times. J is TRBJ1-2 and V is TRBV19; D is possibly TRBD1 (6 bases). The CDR3 runs 13 residues. From germline, CDR1 is LNHDA and CDR2 SQIVND (reference sequence). Trimming took 5 bases from V and 6 from J, leaving 13 bases between them. The chain's CDR3 is CASSPQGWNGYTF. CDR3 DNA: TGTGCCAGTAGTCCACAGGGTTGGAATGGCTACACCTTC.

The chain combines TRBV20-1 with TRBJ2-1, with 9 bases that match TRBD2. V was pared by 3 bases and J by 3 bases, with 6 bases of the junction left unmatched. Germline CDR1 DFQATT, CDR2 SNEGSKA (reference sequence). This CDR3 is 15 amino acids long. The CDR3 DNA follows: TGCAGTGCTAGTAGCGGGAGAAATCTCTACAATGAGCAGTTCTTC. Encoded protein: CSASSGRNLYNEQFF.

In its sample, this clone was seen a few times. The rearrangement links TRBV19 to TRBJ2-2; 7 bases map to TRBD1. The CDR3 sequence is 16 residues long. With V trimmed by 7 bases and J by 0 bases, 8 bases remained unmatched. Germline lookup yields CDR1 LNHDA and CDR2 SQIVND (reference sequence). This chain's CDR3 is CASNPAGQANTGELFF. In DNA form, the CDR3 reads TGTGCCAGTAATCCCGCCGGACAGGCGAACACCGGGGAGCTGTTTTTT.

J is TRBJ2-4 and V is TRBV3-1 (or the pseudogene TRBV3-2), with D unresolved. Trimming stripped 0 bases from V and 0 bases from J, with 18 bases between. This CDR3 has 19 amino acids. Germline assignment: CDR1 LGHDT and CDR2 YNNKEL (reference sequence). As DNA, the CDR3 is TGTGCCAGCAGCCAAGATCAGCCGGTCTTACTACTAGCCAAAAACATTCAGTACTTC. As protein: CASSQDQPVLLLAKNIQYF.

This clone was seen more than once but under ten times. The rearrangement links TRBV27 to TRBJ2-1; 12 nucleotides agree with TRBD2. Germline V gene sequence: CDR1 MNHEY, CDR2 SMNVEV (reference sequence). V dropped 5 bases and J dropped 0; count of bases not matched to a gene: 2. There are 16 residues in the CDR3. In nucleotides, the CDR3 is TGTGCCAGCAGTAAGACTAGCGGGAGCTCCTACAATGAGCAGTTCTTC. Residues: CASSKTSGSSYNEQFF.

The J gene is TRBJ2-2, the V gene TRBV7-3; 9 positions match TRBD2. Germline CDR1 SGHTA, CDR2 FQGTGA. The CDR3 spans 15 residues. Trimming cost V 5 bases and J 6 bases; bases outside gene matches: 7. DNA of the CDR3: TGTGCCAGCAGCCTCCGGACTAGCGACCCCGGGGAGCTGTTTTTT. This encodes CASSLRTSDPGELFF.